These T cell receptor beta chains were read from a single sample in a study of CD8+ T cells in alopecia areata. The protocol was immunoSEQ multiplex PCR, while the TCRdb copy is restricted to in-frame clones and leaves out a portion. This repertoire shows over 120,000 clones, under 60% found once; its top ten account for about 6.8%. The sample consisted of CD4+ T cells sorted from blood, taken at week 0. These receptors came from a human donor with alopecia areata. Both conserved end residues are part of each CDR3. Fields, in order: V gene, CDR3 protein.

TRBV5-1,CASSLLAGQHYEQYF
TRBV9,CASSPELQGRQYF
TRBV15,CATSRETGDHYEQYF
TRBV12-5,CASGLGFTEAFF
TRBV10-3,CAISEFSQPQHF
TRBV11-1,CASSLAVADTQYF
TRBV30,CAWSRQGEGYTF
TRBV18,CASSPGQGLGEQYF
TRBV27,CASGLRDSPLHF
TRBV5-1,CASSLAGASSYNEQFF
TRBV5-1,CASSLTLYEQYF
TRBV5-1,CASSAGSWGGNEQFF
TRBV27,CASSSRVRETQYF
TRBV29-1,CSAESGWNEAFF
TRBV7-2,CASSLVSASGNEQFF
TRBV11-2,CASNPAGANVLTF
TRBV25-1,CASSSVGSGYTF